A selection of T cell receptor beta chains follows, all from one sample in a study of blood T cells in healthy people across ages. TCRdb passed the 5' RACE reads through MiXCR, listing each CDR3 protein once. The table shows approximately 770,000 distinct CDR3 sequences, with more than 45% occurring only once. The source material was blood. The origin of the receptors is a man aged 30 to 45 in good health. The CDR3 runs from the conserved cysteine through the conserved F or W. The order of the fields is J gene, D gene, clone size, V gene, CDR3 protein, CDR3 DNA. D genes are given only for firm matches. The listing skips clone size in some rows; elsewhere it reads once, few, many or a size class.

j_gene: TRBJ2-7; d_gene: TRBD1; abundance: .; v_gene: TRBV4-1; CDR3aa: CASSQTGTGVTGQYF; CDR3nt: TGCGCCAGCAGCCAAACCGGGACAGGGGTCACAGGGCAGTACTTC
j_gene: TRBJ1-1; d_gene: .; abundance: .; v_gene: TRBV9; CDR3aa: CASSVGPPNTEAFF; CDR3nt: TGTGCCAGCAGCGTAGGTCCTCCGAACACTGAAGCTTTCTTT
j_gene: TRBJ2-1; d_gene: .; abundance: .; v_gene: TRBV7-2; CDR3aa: CASSHYGYNEQFF; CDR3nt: TGTGCCAGCAGCCACTACGGGTACAATGAGCAGTTCTTC
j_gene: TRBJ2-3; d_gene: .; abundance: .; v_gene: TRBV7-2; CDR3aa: CASSPDYLSTQYF; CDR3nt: TGTGCCAGCAGCCCCGACTATCTCAGTACGCAGTATTTT
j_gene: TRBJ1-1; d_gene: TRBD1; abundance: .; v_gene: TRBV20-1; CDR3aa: CSARRPGTGVRGEAFF; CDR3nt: TGCAGTGCTAGAAGACCCGGGACAGGGGTTAGAGGTGAAGCTTTCTTT
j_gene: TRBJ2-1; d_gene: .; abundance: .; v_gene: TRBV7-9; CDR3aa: CASGSYRERHNEQFF; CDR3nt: TGTGCCAGCGGGAGCTACAGGGAACGACACAATGAGCAGTTCTTC
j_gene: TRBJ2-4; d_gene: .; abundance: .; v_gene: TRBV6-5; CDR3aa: CASSYSFTGLIAKNIQYF; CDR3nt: TGTGCCAGCAGTTACTCGTTCACGGGCCTCATAGCCAAAAACATTCAGTACTTC
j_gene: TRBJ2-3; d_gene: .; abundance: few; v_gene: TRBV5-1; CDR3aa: CASSLDPGDTQYF; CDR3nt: TGCGCCAGCAGCTTGGACCCGGGGGATACGCAGTATTTT
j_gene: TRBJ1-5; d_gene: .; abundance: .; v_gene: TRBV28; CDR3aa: CASRGRLPNQPQHF; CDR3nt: TGTGCCAGCAGGGGACGGTTACCCAATCAGCCCCAGCATTTT
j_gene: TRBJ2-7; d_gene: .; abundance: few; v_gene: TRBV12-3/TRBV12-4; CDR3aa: CASRASSYEQYF; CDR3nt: TGTGCCAGCAGGGCATCCTCCTACGAGCAGTACTTC
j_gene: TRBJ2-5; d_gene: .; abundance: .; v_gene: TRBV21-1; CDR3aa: CARNRLETQYF; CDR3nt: TGTGCCAGGAACAGGTTAGAGACCCAGTACTTC
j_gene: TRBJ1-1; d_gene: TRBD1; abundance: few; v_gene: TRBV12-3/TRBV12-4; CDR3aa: CASRGTGLNTEAFF; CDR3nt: TGTGCCAGCAGGGGGACAGGGTTGAACACTGAAGCTTTCTTT
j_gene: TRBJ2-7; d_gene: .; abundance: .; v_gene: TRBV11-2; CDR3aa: CASSLSNYEQYF; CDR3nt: TGTGCCAGCAGCTTATCGAACTACGAGCAGTACTTC
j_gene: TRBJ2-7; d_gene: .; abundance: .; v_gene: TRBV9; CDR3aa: CASSAVSSYNEQYF; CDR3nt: TGTGCCAGCAGTGCAGTCAGCTCCTACAATGAGCAGTACTTC
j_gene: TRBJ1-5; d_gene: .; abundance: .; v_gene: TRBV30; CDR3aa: CAWSVEGNQPQHF; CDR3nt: TGTGCCTGGAGTGTAGAGGGCAATCAGCCCCAGCATTTT
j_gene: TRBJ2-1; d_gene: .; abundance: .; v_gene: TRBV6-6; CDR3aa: CASSFRGGGSGNEQFF; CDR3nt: TGTGCCAGCAGTTTCCGAGGGGGGGGCTCGGGGAATGAGCAGTTCTTC
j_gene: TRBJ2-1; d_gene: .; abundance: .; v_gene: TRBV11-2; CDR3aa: CASSSVSGSYNEQFF; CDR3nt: TGTGCCAGCAGCTCAGTAAGCGGGTCGTACAATGAGCAGTTCTTC
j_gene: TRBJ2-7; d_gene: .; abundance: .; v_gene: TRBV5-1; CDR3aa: CASSLTVGSSYEQYF; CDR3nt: TGCGCCAGCAGCTTGACGGTGGGGAGCTCCTACGAGCAGTACTTC
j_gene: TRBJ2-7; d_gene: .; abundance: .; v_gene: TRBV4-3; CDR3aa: CASSQDWASRGPEQYF; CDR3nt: TGCGCCAGCAGCCAAGATTGGGCTAGCAGGGGCCCCGAGCAGTACTTC
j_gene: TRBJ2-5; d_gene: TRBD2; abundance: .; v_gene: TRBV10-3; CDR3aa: CAIRGAGEETQYF; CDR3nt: TGTGCCATCAGGGGAGCGGGGGAAGAGACCCAGTACTTC
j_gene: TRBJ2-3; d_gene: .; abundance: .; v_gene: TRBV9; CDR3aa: CASSVATGRDTQYF; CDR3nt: TGTGCCAGCAGCGTAGCGACCGGGAGAGATACGCAGTATTTT
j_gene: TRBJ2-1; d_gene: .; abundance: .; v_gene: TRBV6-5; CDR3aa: CASSYRSQIMVSYNEQFF; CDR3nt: TGTGCCAGCAGTTACCGGTCCCAAATAATGGTCTCCTACAATGAGCAGTTCTTC
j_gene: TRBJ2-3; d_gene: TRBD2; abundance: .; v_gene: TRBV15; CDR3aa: CATSTSGGADTQYF; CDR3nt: TGTGCCACCAGCACTAGCGGGGGCGCAGATACGCAGTATTTT
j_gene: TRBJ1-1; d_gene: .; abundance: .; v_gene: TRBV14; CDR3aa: CASSQDGWGWDTEAFF; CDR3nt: TGTGCCAGCAGCCAAGATGGTTGGGGGTGGGACACTGAAGCTTTCTTT
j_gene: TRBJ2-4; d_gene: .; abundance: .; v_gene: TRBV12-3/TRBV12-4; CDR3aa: CASSLGPMDGVAKNIQYF; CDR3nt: TGTGCCAGCAGTTTGGGGCCCATGGACGGAGTAGCCAAAAACATTCAGTACTTC
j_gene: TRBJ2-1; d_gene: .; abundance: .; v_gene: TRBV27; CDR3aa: CASSPYVLGDEQFF; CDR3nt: TGCGCCAGCAGTCCTTACGTGTTGGGCGATGAGCAGTTCTTC
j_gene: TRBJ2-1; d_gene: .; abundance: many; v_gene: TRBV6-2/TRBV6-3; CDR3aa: CASYPGGANRIEQFF; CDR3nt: TGTGCCAGCTACCCTGGGGGGGCCAACCGCATAGAGCAGTTCTTC
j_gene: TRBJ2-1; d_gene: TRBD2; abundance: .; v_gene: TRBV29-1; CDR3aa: CSVASGPAYNEQFF; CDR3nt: TGCAGCGTTGCTAGCGGGCCTGCCTACAATGAGCAGTTCTTC
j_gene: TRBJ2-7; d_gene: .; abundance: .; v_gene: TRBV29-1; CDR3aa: CSVEEGADYEQYF; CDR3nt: TGCAGCGTTGAAGAAGGGGCCGACTACGAGCAGTACTTC
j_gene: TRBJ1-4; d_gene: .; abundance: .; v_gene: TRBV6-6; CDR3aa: CASSQSGVRMSEKLFF; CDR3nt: TGTGCCAGCAGTCAGAGCGGGGTTCGGATGTCTGAAAAACTGTTTTTT
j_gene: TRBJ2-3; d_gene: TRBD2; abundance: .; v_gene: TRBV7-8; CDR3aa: CASSLRATSGGTDTQYF; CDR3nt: TGTGCCAGCAGCTTAAGGGCCACTAGCGGGGGCACAGATACGCAGTATTTT
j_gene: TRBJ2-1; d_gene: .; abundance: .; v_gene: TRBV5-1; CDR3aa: CASSGTRRDEQFF; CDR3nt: TGCGCCAGCAGCGGGACTCGAAGGGATGAGCAGTTCTTC
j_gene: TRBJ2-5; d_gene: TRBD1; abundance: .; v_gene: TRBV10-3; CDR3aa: CTARDSSLQETQYF; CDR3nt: TGTACCGCGAGGGACAGCTCTCTCCAAGAGACCCAGTACTTC
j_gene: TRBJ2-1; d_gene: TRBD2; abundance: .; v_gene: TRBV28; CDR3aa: CAIRTSGNEQFF; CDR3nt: TGTGCCATCCGGACTAGCGGCAATGAGCAGTTCTTC
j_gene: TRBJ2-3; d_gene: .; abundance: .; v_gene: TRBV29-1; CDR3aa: CSARGRVSTDTQYF; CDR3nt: TGCAGCGCCCGCGGCAGGGTTAGCACAGATACGCAGTATTTT
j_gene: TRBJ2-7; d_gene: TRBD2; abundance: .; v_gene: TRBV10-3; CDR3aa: CAPRTSDSYEQYF; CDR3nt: TGTGCCCCTCGGACTAGCGACTCCTACGAGCAGTACTTC
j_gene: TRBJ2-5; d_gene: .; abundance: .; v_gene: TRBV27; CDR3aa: CASSLSSIPEGETQYF; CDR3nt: TGTGCCAGCAGTTTATCGTCGATTCCTGAGGGGGAGACCCAGTACTTC
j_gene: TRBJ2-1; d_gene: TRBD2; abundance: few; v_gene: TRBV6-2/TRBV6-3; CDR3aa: CASSYPILAGGPDEQFF; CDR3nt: TGTGCCAGCAGTTACCCGATACTAGCGGGAGGGCCAGATGAGCAGTTCTTC
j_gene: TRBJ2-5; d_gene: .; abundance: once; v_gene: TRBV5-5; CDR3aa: CASSVPGQETQYF; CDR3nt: TGTGCCAGCAGCGTGCCGGGGCAAGAGACCCAGTACTTC
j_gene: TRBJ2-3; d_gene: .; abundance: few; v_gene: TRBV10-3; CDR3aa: CAISESRGNTQYF; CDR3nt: TGTGCCATCAGTGAGTCTAGGGGGAATACGCAGTATTTT
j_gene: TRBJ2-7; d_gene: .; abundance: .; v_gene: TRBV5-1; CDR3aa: CASSLDNDWYEQYF; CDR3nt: TGCGCCAGCAGCTTGGACAATGATTGGTACGAGCAGTACTTC
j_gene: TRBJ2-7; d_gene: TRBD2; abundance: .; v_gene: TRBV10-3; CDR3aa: CAISESVAAGGDYEQYF; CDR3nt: TGTGCCATCAGTGAGTCGGTCGCAGCGGGAGGGGACTACGAGCAGTACTTC
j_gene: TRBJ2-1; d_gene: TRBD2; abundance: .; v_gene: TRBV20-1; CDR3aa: CSARDPGTSGRGYNEQFF; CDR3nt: TGCAGTGCTAGAGACCCTGGAACTAGCGGGAGGGGGTACAATGAGCAGTTCTTC
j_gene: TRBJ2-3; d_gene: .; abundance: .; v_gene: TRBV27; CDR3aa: CASRYGGADTQYF; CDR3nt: TGTGCCAGCAGATACGGTGGGGCAGATACGCAGTATTTT
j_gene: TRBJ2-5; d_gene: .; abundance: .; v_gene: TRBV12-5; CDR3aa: CASGLVPLYGTQYF; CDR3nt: TGTGCTAGTGGTTTGGTCCCCTTGTACGGGACCCAGTACTTC